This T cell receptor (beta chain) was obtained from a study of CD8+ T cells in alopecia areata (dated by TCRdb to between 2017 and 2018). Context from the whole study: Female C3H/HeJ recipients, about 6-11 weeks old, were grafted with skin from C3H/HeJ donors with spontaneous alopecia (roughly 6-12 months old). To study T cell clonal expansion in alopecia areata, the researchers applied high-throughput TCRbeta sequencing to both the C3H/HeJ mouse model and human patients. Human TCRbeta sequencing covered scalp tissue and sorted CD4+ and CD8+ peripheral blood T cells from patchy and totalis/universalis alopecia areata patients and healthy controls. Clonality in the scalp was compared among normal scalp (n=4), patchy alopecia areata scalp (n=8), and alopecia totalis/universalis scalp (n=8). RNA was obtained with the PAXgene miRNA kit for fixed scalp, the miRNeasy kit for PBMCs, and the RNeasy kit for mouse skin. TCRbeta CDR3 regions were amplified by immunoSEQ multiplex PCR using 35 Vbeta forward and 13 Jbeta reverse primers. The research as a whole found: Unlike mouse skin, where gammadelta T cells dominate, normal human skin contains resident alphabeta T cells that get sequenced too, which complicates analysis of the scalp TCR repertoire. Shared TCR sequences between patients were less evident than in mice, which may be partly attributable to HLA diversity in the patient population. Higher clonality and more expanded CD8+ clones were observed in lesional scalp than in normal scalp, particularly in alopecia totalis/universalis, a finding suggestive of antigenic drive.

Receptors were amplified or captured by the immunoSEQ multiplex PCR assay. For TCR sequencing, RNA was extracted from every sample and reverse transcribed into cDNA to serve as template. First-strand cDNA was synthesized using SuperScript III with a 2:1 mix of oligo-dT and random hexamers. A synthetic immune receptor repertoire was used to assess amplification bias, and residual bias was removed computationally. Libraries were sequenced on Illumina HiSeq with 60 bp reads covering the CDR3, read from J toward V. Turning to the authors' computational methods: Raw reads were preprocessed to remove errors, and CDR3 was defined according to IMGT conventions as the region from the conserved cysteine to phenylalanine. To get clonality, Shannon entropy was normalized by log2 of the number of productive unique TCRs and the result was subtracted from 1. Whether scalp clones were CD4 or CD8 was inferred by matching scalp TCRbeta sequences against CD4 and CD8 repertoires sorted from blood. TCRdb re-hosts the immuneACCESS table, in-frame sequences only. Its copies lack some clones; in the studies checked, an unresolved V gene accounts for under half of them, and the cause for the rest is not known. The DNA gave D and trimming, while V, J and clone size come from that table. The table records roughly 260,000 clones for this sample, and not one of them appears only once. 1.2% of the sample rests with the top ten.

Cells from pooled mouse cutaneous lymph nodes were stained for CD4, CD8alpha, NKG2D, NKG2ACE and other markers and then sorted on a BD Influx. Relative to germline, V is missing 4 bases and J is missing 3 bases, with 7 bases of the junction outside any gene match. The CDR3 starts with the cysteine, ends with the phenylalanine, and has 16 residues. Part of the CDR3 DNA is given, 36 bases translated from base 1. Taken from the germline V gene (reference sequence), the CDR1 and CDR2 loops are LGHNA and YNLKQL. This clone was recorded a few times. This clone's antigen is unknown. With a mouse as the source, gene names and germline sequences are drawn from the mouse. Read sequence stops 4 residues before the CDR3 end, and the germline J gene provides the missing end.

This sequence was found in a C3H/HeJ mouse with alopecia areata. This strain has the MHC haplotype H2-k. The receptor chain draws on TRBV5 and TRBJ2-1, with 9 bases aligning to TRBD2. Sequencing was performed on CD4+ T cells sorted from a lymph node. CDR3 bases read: TGTGCCAGCAGCCTCCCGACTGGGGGCGGCTATGCT. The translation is CASSLPTGGGYA. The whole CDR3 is CASSLPTGGGYAEQFF.